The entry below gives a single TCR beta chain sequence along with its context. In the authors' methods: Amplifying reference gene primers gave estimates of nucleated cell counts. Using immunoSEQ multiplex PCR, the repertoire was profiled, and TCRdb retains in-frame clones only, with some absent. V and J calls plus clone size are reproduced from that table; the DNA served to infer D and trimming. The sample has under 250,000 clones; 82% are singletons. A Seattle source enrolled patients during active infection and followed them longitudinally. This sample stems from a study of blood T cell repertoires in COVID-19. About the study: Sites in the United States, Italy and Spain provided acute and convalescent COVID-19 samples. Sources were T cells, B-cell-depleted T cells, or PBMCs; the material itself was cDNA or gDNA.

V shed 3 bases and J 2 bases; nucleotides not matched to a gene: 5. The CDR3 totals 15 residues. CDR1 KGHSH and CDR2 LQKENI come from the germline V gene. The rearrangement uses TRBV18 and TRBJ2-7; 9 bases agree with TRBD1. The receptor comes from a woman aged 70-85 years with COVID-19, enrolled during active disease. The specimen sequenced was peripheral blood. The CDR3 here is CASSPGQGTTYEQYF. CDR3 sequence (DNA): TGTGCCAGCTCACCTGGACAGGGGACGACCTACGAGCAGTACTTC.